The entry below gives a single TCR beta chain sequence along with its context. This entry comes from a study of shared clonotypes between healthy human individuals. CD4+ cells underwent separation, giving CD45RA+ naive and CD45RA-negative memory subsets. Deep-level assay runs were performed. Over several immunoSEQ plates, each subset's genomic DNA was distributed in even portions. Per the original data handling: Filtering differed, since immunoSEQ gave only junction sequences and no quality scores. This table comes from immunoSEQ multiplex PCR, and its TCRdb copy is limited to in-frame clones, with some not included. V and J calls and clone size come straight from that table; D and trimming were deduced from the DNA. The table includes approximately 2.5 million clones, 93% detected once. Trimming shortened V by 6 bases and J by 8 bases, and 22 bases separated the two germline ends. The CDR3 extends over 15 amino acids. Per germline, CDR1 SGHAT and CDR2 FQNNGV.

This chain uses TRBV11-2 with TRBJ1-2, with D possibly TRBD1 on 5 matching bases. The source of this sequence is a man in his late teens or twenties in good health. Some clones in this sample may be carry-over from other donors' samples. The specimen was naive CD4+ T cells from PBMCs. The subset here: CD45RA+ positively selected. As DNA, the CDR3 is TGTGCCAGCAGGGCCCTTAGCTCCGGACAACGGGGCTACACCTTC. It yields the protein CASRALSSGQRGYTF.